This T cell receptor (beta chain) was obtained from a study of cytomegalovirus exposure and HLA in healthy donors. A remark on this clone: Its specificity is unknown.

Study-level results: About 90% or about 30% of the time was how often most TCR beta V segments were productive, according to an earlier analysis. Several of the most significant clusters appeared, in a later analysis, to be linked to common viral pathogens.

Both 60 Vbeta primers and 13 Jbeta primers went into the PCR. TCRdb's copy holds only in-frame clones and misses some; the assay was immunoSEQ multiplex PCR. The table has some 120,000 clones, around three quarters seen once. Losses at the gene ends were 8 bases for V and 0 bases for J; bases not matched to a gene: 8. The CDR3 is 15 residues long. The V gene's germline CDR1 is MNHEY and CDR2 SVGAGI. J is TRBJ1-2 and V is TRBV6-5; 8 nucleotides align to TRBD1. Sequenced input: PBMCs. The clonotype originates from a man aged 25-40 years in good health and CMV-seronegative. The CDR3 sequence is CASSRGTGANYGYTF. The CDR3 coding sequence is TGTGCCAGCTCCAGGGGGACAGGAGCTAACTATGGCTACACCTTC.